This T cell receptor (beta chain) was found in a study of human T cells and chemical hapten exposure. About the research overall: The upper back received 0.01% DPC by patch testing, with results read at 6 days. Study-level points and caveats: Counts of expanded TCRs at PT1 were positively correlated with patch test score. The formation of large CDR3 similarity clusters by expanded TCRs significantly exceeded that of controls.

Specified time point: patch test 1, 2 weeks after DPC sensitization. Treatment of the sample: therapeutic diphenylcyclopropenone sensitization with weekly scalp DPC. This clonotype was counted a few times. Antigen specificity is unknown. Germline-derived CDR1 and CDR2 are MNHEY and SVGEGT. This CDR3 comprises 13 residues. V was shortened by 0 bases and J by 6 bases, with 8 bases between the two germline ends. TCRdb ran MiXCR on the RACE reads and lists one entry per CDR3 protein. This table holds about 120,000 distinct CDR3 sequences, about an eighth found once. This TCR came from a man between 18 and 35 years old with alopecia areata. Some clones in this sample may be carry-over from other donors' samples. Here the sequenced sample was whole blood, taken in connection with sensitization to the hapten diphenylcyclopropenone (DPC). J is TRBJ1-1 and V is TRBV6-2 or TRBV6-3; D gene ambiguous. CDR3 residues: CASSYSRSAEAFF. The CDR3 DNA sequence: TGTGCCAGCAGTTACTCAAGGTCGGCTGAAGCTTTCTTT.